This TCR beta chain was documented in a study of T cells in Graves' hyperthyroidism and ophthalmopathy. Study-wide findings and caveats: In blood, most of the thyroid clonotypes expanded above 0.001 were also present. The model predicted ophthalmopathy a median roughly six months before onset.

The germline V gene encodes CDR1 LNHNV and CDR2 YYDKDF (reference sequence). This CDR3 spans 12 amino acids. The V end lost 1 base, the J end lost 5 bases, and 5 bases lay between the germline ends. Each diagnosis drew on symptoms, thyroxine, TRAb, thyroid ultrasound and orbital computed tomography findings. Amplification of TCR beta CDR3 regions was performed using RNA transcripts as template. HTBI primers were the set used in a first-round RT-PCR of the TCR CDR3. Each CDR3 protein is one row after TCRdb ran MiXCR on the multiplex PCR reads. The repertoire holds 500,000 to 600,000 distinct CDR3 sequences, around 50% seen once, with around 44% in the top ten. As regards this clonotype: No antigen is known for it.

This chain connects TRBV15 to TRBJ1-2; D remains ambiguous. The sequence was obtained from an adult woman with Graves' disease, either hyperthyroidism or ophthalmopathy (not recorded which). The sequencing sample was made of peripheral blood or thyroid tissue (not recorded which). The DNA for the CDR3 is TGTGCCACCAGCAGAGGGTCTTATGGCTACACCTTC. It codes for CATSRGSYGYTF. The full variable domain, completed using reference TRBV15 and TRBJ1-2, is DAMVIQNPRYQVTQFGKPVTLSCSQTLNHNVMYWYQQKSSQAPKLLFHYYDKDFNNEADTPDNFQSRRPNTSFCFLDIRSPGLGDTAMYLCATSRGSYGYTFGSGTRLTVV.